The present TCR beta chain was sequenced within a study of cytomegalovirus exposure and HLA in healthy donors. This PCR relied on a set of 60 Vbeta primers and 13 Jbeta primers. Only in-frame clones appear in the TCRdb table, and some are missing; sequencing was by immunoSEQ multiplex PCR. This sample has 140,000 to 150,000 clones, with roughly 80% found just once. CDR1 and CDR2 from the germline V gene are SGHRS and YFSETQ. The CDR3 runs 19 residues. V was clipped by 2 bases and J by 0 bases; unmatched bases: 5. The sample comprised PBMCs. This sequence was found in a boy aged 2 to 9 in good health and CMV-seronegative. The rearrangement uses TRBV5-1 and TRBJ2-1, with TRBD2 matching over 16 bases. The chain's CDR3 is CASSFGTSGGGSSYNEQFF. The CDR3 DNA follows: TGCGCCAGCAGCTTCGGGACTAGCGGGGGGGGGAGCTCCTACAATGAGCAGTTCTTC.